This entry describes one TCR beta chain. Clones were read by immunoSEQ multiplex PCR, and TCRdb kept only the in-frame ones, dropping some. The profile shows approximately 150,000 clones, approximately 94% of them singletons. The data are from a study of control samples from healthy donors and cancer patients. The germline V gene encodes CDR1 SGHRS and CDR2 YFSETQ. The V end was cut by 1 base, the J end by 3 bases, with 16 bases between. The CDR3 is 17 amino acids. The sequenced sample was blood. The chain employs TRBV5-1 and TRBJ2-2, with D perhaps TRBD1 or TRBD2 (6 bases each). The sequence was obtained from a woman aged 18-35 years in good health. CDR3 loop: CASSLPRGAEYTGELFF. CDR3 bases: TGCGCCAGCAGCTTGCCGAGGGGGGCGGAGTACACCGGGGAGCTGTTTTTT.